A selection of T cell receptor beta chains follows, all from one sample in a study of cytomegalovirus exposure and HLA in healthy donors. Using immunoSEQ multiplex PCR, the repertoire was profiled, and TCRdb retains in-frame clones only, with some absent. Its clone listing holds about 130,000 clones. The source material was PBMCs. The receptors derive from a middle-aged woman in good health and CMV-seropositive. Each CDR3 is given with its conserved first and last residue. Each record gives: V gene, CDR3 protein.

>TRBV30
CAWSGMPGGLFF
>TRBV7-7
CASSPPGGNEQFF
>TRBV30
CAWNPGLAANEQFF
>TRBV10-3
CAISRPGQTYEQYF
>TRBV27
CASRLAGLETQYF
>TRBV5-1
CASSSDSSTYEQYF
>TRBV7-6
CASSHEDRGKNEQFF
>TRBV9
CASQAGLANEKLFF
>TRBV5-1
CASSRGQAYEQYF
>TRBV15
CATNTPGDPYGYTF
>TRBV11-2
CASSLDRLGPEQYF
>TRBV7-9
CASSTSPTGSFNEKLFF
>TRBV6-6
CASMGGRIGYTF
>TRBV10-3
CAISRRGSGGGSNEQFF
>TRBV2
CASSDSGNGSYEQYF
>TRBV11-1
CASSTAGERERNEQFF
>TRBV4-1
CASSQTGGWFF
>TRBV19
CASSIGTGKYEQFF
>TRBV5-5
CASSLGRGANYGYTF
>TRBV5-1
CASSPTGKSMGFYEQYF
>TRBV7-9
CASSLIQGVTGELFF
>TRBV28
CASSLSQGWGTNEKLFF
>TRBV5-1
CASSLERTGGGEKLFF
>TRBV27
CASSLDRGGNEKLFF
>TRBV30
CAWTPGLASETQYF
>TRBV15
CATSRDASNEQYF
>TRBV11-3
CASSLGGTGFHNEQFF
>TRBV2
CASRKDRALEGYTF
>TRBV5-6
CASSLAGTSRRGDEQFF
>TRBV5-4
CASSLEFTDYEQYF
>TRBV4-1
CASSQGTGGGSLPYEQYF
>TRBV19
CASSMSGAVVGGELFF
>TRBV5-1
CASSLDLFNYGYTF
>TRBV2
CASRGETYEQYF
>TRBV28
CASSLNAGAFSGNTIYF
>TRBV10-3
CAITGLAGTGEQFF
>TRBV7-2
CASSLEGAGGSDTQYF